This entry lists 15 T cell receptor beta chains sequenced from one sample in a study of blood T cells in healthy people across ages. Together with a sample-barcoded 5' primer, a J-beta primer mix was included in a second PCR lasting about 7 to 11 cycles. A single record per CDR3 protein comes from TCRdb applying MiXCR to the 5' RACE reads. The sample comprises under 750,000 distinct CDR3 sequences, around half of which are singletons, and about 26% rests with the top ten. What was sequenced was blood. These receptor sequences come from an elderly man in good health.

The CDR3 DNA sequence: TGTGCCAGCAGTTACCCGAGACAGGGTCAAGAGACCCAGTACTTC. It translates to CASSYPRQGQETQYF. This chain connects TRBV6-6 to TRBJ2-5; 7 bases map to TRBD1. This CDR3 is 15 amino acids long. The V gene end was trimmed by 2 bases and the J gene end by 2 bases; junction bases not matched to a gene: 5. Germline V gene lookup returns CDR1 MNHNY and CDR2 SVGAGI (reference sequence).

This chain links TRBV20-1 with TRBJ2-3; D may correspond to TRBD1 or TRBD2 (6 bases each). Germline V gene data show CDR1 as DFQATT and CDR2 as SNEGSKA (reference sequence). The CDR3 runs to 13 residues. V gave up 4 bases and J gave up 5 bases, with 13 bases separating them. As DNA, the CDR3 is TGCAGTGCTATGGGGGGCTCGGGAGATACGCAGTATTTT. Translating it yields CSAMGGSGDTQYF.

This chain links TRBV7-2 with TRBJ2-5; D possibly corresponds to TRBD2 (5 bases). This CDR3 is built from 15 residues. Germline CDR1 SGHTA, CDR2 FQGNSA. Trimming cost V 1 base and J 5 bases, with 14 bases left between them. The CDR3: CASSLEAAGSETQYF. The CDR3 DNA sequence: TGTGCCAGCAGCTTAGAGGCGGCGGGTAGCGAGACCCAGTACTTC.

CDR3 residues: CASSLGGVSTDTQYF. The CDR3 nucleotides are TGTGCCAGCAGCTTAGGGGGTGTGTCGACAGATACGCAGTATTTT. The chain links TRBV7-8 to TRBJ2-3; no firm D call. Germline lookup yields CDR1 SGHVS and CDR2 FQNEAQ. V shed 1 base and J shed 3 bases, with 11 bases lying between them. This CDR3 is built from 15 residues.

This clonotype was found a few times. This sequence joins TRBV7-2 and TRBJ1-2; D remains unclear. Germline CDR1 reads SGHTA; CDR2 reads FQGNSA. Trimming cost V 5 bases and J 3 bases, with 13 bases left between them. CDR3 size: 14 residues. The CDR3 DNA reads TGTGCCAGCAGCAAAGGAGGAGATTACTATGGCTACACCTTC. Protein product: CASSKGGDYYGYTF.

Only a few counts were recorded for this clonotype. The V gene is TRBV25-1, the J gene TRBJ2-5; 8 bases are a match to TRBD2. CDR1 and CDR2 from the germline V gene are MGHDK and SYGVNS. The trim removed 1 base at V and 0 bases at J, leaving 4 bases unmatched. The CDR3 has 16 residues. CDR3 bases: TGTGCCAGCAGTGAATCCCGCGGGAGGTACCAAGAGACCCAGTACTTC. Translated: CASSESRGRYQETQYF.

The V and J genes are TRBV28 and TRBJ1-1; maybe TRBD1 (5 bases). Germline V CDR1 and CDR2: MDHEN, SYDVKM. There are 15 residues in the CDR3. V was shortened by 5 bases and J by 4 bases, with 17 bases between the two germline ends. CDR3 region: CASSPPPRATTEAFF. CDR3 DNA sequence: TGTGCCAGCAGTCCCCCCCCCAGGGCAACCACTGAAGCTTTCTTT. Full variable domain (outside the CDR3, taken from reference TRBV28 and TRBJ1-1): DVKVTQSSRYLVKRTGEKVFLECVQDMDHENMFWYRQDPGLGLRLIYFSYDVKMKEKGDIPEGYSVSREKKERFSLILESASTNQTSMYLCASSPPPRATTEAFFGQGTRLTVV.

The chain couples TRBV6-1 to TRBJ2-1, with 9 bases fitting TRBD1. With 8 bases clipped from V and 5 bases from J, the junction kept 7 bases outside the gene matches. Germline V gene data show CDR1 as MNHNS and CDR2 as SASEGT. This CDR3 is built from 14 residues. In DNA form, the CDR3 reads TGTGCCAGCTATGGGACAGGGCTCGACAATGAGCAGTTCTTC. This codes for CASYGTGLDNEQFF.

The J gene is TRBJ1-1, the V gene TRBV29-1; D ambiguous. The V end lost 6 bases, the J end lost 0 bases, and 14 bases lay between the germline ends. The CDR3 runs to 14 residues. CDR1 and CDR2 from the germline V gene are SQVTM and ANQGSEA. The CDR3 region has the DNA TGCAGCGTCAAAAGTTCCCAGTTGAACACTGAAGCTTTCTTT. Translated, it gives CSVKSSQLNTEAFF.

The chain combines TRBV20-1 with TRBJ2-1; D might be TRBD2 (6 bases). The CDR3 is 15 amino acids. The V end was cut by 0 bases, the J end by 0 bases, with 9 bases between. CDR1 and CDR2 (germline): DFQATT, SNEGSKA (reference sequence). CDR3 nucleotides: TGCAGTGCTAGAGATGGCGGGGCCTCCTACAATGAGCAGTTCTTC. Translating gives CSARDGGASYNEQFF.

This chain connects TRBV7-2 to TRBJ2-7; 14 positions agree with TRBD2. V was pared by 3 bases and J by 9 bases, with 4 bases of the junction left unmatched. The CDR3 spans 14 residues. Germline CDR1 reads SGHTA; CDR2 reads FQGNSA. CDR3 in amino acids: CASSFGLAGGRQYF. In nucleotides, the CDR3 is TGTGCCAGCAGCTTTGGACTAGCGGGGGGAAGGCAGTACTTC.

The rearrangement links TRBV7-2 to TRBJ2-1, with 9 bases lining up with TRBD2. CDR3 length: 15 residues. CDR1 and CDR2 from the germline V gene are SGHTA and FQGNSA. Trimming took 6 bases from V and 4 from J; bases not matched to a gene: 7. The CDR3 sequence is CASRPSGGLYNEQFF. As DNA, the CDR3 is TGTGCCAGCAGGCCCAGCGGGGGGCTTTACAATGAGCAGTTCTTC.

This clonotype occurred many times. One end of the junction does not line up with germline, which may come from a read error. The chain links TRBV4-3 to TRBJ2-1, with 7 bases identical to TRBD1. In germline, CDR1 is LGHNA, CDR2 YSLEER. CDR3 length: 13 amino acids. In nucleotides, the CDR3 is TGTGCCAGCAGCCAGGGGGCCTACAATGAGCAGTTCTTC. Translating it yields CASSQGAYNEQFF.

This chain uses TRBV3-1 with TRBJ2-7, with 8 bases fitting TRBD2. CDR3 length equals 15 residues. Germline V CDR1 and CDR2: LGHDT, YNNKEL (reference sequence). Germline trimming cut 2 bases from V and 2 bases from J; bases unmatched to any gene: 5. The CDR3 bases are TGTGCCAGCAGCCAACCCGCTAGCGGGCCCTACGAGCAGTACTTC. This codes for CASSQPASGPYEQYF.

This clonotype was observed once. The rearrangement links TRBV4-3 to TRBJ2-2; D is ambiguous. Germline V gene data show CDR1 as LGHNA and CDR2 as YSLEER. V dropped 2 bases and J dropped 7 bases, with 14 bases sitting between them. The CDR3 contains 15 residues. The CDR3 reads CASSQSLSRSGELFF. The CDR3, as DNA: TGCGCCAGCAGCCAATCCCTTTCCAGGAGCGGGGAGCTGTTTTTT.